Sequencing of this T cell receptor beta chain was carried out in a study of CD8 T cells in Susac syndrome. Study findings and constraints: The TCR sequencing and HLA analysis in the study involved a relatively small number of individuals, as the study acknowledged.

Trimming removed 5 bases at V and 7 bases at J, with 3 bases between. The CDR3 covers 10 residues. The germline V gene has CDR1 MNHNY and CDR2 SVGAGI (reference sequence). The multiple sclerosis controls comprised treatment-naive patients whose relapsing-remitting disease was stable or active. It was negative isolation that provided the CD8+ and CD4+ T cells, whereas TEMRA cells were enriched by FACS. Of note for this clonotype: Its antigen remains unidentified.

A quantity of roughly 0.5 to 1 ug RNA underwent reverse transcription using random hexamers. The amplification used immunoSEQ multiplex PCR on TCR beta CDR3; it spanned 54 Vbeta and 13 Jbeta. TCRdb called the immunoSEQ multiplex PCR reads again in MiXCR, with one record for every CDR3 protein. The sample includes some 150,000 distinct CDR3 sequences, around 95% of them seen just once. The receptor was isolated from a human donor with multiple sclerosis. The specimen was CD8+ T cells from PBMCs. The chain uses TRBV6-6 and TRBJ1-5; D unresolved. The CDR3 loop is CASSNQPQHF. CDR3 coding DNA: TGTGCCAGCAGTAACCAGCCCCAGCATTTT.